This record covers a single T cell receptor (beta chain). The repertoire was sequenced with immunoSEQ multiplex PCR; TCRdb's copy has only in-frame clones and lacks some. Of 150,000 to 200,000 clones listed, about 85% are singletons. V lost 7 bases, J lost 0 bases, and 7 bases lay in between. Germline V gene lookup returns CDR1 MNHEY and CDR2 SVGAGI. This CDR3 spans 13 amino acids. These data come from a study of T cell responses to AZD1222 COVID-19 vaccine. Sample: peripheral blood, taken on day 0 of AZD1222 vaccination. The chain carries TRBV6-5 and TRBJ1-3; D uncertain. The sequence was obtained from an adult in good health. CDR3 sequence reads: CASTFTSGNTIYF. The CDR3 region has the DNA TGTGCCAGCACGTTCACCTCTGGAAACACCATATATTTT.